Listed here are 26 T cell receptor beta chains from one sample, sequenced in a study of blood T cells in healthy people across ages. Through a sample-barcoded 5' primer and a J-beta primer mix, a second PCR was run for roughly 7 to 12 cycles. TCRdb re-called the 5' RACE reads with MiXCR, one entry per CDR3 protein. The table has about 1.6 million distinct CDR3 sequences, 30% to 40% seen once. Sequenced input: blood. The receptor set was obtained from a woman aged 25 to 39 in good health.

The CDR3 spells CSASRVHQPQHF. CDR3 bases: TGCAGTGCTAGCCGGGTACATCAGCCCCAGCATTTT. The chain has TRBV20-1 and TRBJ1-5; D is undetermined. V lost 3 bases and J 5 bases, leaving 8 bases between the germline ends. Germline V gene sequence: CDR1 DFQATT, CDR2 SNEGSKA (reference sequence). The CDR3 is 12 residues long.

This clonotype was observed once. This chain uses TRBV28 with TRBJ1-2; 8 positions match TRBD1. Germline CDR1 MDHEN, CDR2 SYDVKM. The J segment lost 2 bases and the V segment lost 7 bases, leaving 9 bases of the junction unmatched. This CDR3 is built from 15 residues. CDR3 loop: CASTTDREGNYGYTF. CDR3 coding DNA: TGTGCCAGCACCACGGACAGGGAGGGCAACTATGGCTACACCTTC.

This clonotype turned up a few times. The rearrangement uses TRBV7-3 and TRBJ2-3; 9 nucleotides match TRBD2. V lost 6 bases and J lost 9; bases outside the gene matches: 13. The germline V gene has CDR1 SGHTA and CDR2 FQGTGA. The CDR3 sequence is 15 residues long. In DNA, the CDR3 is TGTGCCAGCAGTCCCGGGACTAGCTCCACGGGCACGCAGTATTTT. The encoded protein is CASSPGTSSTGTQYF.

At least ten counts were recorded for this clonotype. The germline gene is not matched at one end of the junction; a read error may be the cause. CDR3 DNA sequence: TGTGCCAGCAGCTTAGCACTAGCGGGAGCTGATACGCAGTATTTT. Its translation: CASSLALAGADTQYF. The J gene is TRBJ2-3, the V gene TRBV5-1; TRBD2 matches at 11 bases. The CDR3 runs to 15 residues. Per germline, CDR1 SGHRS and CDR2 YFSETQ.

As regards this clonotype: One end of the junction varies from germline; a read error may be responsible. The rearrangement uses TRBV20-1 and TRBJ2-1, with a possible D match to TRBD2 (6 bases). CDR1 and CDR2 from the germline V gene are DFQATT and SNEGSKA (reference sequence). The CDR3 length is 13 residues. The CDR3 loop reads CSARGTLYNERFF. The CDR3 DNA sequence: TGCAGTGCCCGGGGGACGCTATACAATGAGCGGTTCTTC.

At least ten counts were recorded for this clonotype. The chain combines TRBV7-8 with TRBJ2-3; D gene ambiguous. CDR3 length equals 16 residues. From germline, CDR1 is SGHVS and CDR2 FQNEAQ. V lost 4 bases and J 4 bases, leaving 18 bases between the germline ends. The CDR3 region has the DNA TGTGCCAGCAGCTCGACCGTGGTGGTGGGTCCAGATACGCAGTATTTT. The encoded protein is CASSSTVVVGPDTQYF.

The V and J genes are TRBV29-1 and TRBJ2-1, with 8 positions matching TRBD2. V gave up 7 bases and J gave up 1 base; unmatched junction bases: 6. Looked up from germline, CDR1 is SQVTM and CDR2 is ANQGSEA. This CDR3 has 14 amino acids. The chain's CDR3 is CSARTSLSYNEQFF. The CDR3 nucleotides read TGCAGCGCCCGGACTAGCTTGTCCTACAATGAGCAGTTCTTC.

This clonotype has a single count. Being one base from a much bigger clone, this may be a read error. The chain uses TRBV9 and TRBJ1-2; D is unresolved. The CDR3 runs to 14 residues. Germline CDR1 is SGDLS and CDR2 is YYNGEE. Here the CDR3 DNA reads TGTGCCAGCAGCTTAACGGGCAAAAACTATAGCTACACCTTC. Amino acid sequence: CASSLTGKNYSYTF. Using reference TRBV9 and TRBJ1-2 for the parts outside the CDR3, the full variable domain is DSGVTQTPKHLITATGQRVTLRCSPRSGDLSVYWYQQSLDQGLQFLIQYYNGEERAKGNILERFSAQQFPDLHSELNLSSLELGDSALYFCASSLTGKNYSYTFGSGTRLTVV.

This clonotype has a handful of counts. For the CDR3, the DNA is TGTGCCAGCAGTTACTCGAGTAATGAAGCTTTCTTT. Protein product: CASSYSSNEAFF. The chain links TRBV6-6 to TRBJ1-1; D uncertain. The length of the CDR3 is 12 residues. V was pared by 0 bases and J by 7 bases, with 6 bases between. From germline, CDR1 is MNHNY and CDR2 SVGAGI (reference sequence).

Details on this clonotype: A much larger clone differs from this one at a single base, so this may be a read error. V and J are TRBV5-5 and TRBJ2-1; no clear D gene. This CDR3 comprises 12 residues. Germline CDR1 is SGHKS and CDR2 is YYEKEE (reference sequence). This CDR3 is CAGSLWDNEQFF. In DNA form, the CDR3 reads TGTGCCGGCAGCTTGTGGGACAATGAGCAGTTCTTC.

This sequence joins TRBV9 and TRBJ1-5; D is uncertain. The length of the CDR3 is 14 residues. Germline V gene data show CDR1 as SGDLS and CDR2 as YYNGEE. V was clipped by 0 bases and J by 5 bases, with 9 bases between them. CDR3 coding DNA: TGTGCCAGCAGCGTAGGGTCGGTGGATCAGCCCCAGCATTTT. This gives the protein CASSVGSVDQPQHF.

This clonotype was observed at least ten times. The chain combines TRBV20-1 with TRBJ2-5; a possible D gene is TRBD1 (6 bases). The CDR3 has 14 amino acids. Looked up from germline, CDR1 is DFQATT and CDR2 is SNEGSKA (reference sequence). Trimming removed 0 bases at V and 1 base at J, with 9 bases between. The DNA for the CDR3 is TGCAGTGCTAGAGAACAGGGTTTCCAAGAGACCCAGTACTTC. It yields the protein CSAREQGFQETQYF.

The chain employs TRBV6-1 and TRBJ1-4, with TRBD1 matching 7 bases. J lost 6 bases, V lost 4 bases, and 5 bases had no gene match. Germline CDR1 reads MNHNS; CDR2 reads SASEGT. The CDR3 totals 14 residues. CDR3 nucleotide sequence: TGTGCCAGCAGTGCCCGGGACAGAGATGAAAAACTGTTTTTT. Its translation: CASSARDRDEKLFF.

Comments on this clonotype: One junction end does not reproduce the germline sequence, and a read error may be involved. CDR3 nucleotide sequence: TGTGCCAGCAGCCAAACCGGAATCCAGGGGTTCGGCACAGATACGCGGTATTTT. Protein sequence: CASSQTGIQGFGTDTRYF. The chain has TRBV3-1 and TRBJ2-3; possibly TRBD1 for D (6 bases). The CDR3 contains 18 residues. The V gene's germline CDR1 is LGHDT and CDR2 YNNKEL (reference sequence).

The CDR3 DNA reads as TGCAGCGTTGATGGGGAGGGAGGTGAGGCCCAGTACTTC. This codes for CSVDGEGGEAQYF. The V call is TRBV29-1, the J call TRBJ2-7; TRBD2 agrees at 7 bases. This CDR3 is 13 amino acids long. V dropped 3 bases and J dropped 10; count of bases not matched to a gene: 12. Germline V gives CDR1 SQVTM, CDR2 ANQGSEA.

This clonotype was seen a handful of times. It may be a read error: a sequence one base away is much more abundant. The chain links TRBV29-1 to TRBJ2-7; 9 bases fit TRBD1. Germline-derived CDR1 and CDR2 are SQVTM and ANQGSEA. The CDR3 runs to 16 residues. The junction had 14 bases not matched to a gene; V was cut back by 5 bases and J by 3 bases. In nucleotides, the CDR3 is TGCAGCGTTTTATCCGTAGAGACAGGGGGAAACTACGAGCAGTACTTC. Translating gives CSVLSVETGGNYEQYF.

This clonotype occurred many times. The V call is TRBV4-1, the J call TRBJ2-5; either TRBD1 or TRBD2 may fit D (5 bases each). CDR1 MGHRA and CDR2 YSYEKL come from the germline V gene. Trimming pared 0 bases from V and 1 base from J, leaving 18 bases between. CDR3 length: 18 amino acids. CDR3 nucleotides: TGCGCCAGCAGCCAAGACATAGTTGGTGAGGGGATCCAAGAGACCCAGTACTTC. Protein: CASSQDIVGEGIQETQYF.

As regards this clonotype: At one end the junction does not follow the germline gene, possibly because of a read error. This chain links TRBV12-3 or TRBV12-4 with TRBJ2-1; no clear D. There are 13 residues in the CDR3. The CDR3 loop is CASNLSTWDEQFF. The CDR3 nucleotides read TGTGCCAGCAATTTATCCACGTGGGATGAGCAGTTCTTC.

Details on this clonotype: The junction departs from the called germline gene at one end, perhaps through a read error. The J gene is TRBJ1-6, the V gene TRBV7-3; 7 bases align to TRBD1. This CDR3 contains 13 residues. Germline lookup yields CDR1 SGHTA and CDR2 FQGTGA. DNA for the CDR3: TGTGCCAGCAGCGAGACAGGGAATTCACCCCGCCACTTT. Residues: CASSETGNSPRHF.

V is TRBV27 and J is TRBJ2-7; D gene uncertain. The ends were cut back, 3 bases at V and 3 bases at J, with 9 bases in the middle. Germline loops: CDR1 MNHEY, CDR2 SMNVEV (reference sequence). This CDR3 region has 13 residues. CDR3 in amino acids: CASSFDPLYEQYF. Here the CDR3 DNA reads TGTGCCAGCAGTTTTGACCCTCTCTACGAGCAGTACTTC.

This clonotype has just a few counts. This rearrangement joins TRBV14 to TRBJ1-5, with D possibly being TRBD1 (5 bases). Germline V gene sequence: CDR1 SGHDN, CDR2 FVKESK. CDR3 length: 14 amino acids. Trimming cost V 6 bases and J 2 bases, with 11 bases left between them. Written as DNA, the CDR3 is TGTGCCAGCAGTCGCAGGGTTTGCAATCAGCCCCAGCATTTT. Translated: CASSRRVCNQPQHF.

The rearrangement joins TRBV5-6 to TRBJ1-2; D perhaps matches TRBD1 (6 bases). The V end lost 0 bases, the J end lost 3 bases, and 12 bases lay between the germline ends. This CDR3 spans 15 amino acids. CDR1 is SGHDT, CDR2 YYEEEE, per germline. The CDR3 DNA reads TGTGCCAGCAGCTTGGCAGGCAGGGGTGACTATGGCTACACCTTC. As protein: CASSLAGRGDYGYTF.

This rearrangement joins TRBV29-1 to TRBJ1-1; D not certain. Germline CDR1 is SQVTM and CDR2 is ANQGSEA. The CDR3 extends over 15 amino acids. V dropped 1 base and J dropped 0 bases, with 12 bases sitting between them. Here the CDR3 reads CSVEAQVLMNTEAFF. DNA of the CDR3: TGCAGCGTTGAAGCCCAGGTTCTCATGAACACTGAAGCTTTCTTT.

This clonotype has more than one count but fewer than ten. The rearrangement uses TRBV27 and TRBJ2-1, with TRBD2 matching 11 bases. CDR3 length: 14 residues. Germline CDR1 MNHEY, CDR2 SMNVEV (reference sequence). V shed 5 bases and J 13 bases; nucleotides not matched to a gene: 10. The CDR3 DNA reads TGTGCCAGCAGTCCCGGGACTAGCGGAGTCGTACAGTTCTTC. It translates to CASSPGTSGVVQFF.

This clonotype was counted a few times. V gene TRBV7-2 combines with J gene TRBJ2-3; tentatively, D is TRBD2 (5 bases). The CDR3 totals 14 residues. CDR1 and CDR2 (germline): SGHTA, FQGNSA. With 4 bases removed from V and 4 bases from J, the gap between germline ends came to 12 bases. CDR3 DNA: TGTGCCAGCAGCTGGGAGTATACCGCAGATACGCAGTATTTT. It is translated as CASSWEYTADTQYF.

CDR3 residues: CASSSLAGGGYEQFF. Here the CDR3 DNA reads TGTGCCAGCAGCTCCCTAGCGGGAGGGGGGTATGAGCAGTTCTTC. The chain has TRBV7-7 and TRBJ2-1; 12 nucleotides line up with TRBD2. The germline V gene encodes CDR1 SSHAT and CDR2 FNYEAQ (reference sequence). V dropped 4 bases and J dropped 8; count of bases not matched to a gene: 6. CDR3 length: 15 residues. The whole variable domain, remainder taken from reference TRBV7-7 and TRBJ2-1, is GAGVSQSPRYKVTKRGQDVTLRCDPISSHATLYWYQQALGQGPEFLTYFNYEAQPDKSGLPSDRFSAERPEGSISTLTIQRTEQRDSAMYRCASSSLAGGGYEQFFGPGTRLTVL.